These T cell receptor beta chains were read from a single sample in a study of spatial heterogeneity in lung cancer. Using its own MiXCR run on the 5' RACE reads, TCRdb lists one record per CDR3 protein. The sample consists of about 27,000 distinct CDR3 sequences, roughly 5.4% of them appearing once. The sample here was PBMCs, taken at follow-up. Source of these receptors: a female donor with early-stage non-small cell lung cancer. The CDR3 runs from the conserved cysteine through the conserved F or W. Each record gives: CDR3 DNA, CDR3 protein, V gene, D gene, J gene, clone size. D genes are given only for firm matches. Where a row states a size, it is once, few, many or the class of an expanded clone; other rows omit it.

CDR3nt: TGCAGTGCTAGCCAAGCGGGAAAATACTCCTACGAGCAGTACTTC
CDR3aa: CSASQAGKYSYEQYF
v_gene: TRBV20-1
d_gene: TRBD2
j_gene: TRBJ2-7
abundance: NA

CDR3nt: TGTGCCACCAGTGAGGGGGTTTACAATGAGCAGTTCTTC
CDR3aa: CATSEGVYNEQFF
v_gene: TRBV24-1
d_gene: NA
j_gene: TRBJ2-1
abundance: many

CDR3nt: TGCAGTGCTAGTTTACCGGGACTAGGGTACAATGAGCAGTTCTTC
CDR3aa: CSASLPGLGYNEQFF
v_gene: TRBV20-1
d_gene: TRBD2
j_gene: TRBJ2-1
abundance: many

CDR3nt: TGTGCCAGCAGTGCATGGGACATCTTCCAAGAGACCCAGTACTTC
CDR3aa: CASSAWDIFQETQYF
v_gene: TRBV2
d_gene: NA
j_gene: TRBJ2-5
abundance: many

CDR3nt: TGTGCCAGCAGTCTTCAGTACGGAGACGGGAGCAAGAGGGGCCAGTACTTC
CDR3aa: CASSLQYGDGSKRGQYF
v_gene: TRBV27
d_gene: NA
j_gene: TRBJ2-5
abundance: few

CDR3nt: TGTGCCAGCAGCCTTACAGGGGGCTCGGACAAAAACATTCAGTACTTC
CDR3aa: CASSLTGGSDKNIQYF
v_gene: TRBV5-6
d_gene: TRBD1
j_gene: TRBJ2-4
abundance: many

CDR3nt: TGTGCCAGCAGTTTAGGGGGGATTGGGGCCGGGACTGAAGCTTTCTTT
CDR3aa: CASSLGGIGAGTEAFF
v_gene: TRBV12-3/TRBV12-4
d_gene: NA
j_gene: TRBJ1-1
abundance: few

CDR3nt: TGTGCCAGCAGCTTAGCTGGGACAGGGATTCCCGGGGAGCTGTTTTTT
CDR3aa: CASSLAGTGIPGELFF
v_gene: TRBV7-6
d_gene: TRBD1
j_gene: TRBJ2-2
abundance: many

CDR3nt: TGTGCCAGCAGTGGCCTGGGACTCATAGGGACCCATACGCAGTATTTT
CDR3aa: CASSGLGLIGTHTQYF
v_gene: TRBV6-1
d_gene: NA
j_gene: TRBJ2-3
abundance: NA

CDR3nt: TGTGCCAGCAGCCAAGATCTAGCGGGAGTAAATGAGCAGTTCTTC
CDR3aa: CASSQDLAGVNEQFF
v_gene: TRBV4-2
d_gene: TRBD2
j_gene: TRBJ2-1
abundance: few

CDR3nt: TGTGCCAGCAGCTTAACTAGCGGGAGCTCCTACGAGCAGTACTTC
CDR3aa: CASSLTSGSSYEQYF
v_gene: TRBV7-2
d_gene: TRBD2
j_gene: TRBJ2-7
abundance: many

CDR3nt: TGTGCCAGCAGTTTATGGGGGTCCGAGCAGTACTTC
CDR3aa: CASSLWGSEQYF
v_gene: TRBV12-3/TRBV12-4
d_gene: NA
j_gene: TRBJ2-7
abundance: many

CDR3nt: TGTGCCAGCAGCCCAGGGACTAGCGATACGCAGTATTTT
CDR3aa: CASSPGTSDTQYF
v_gene: TRBV5-4
d_gene: TRBD2
j_gene: TRBJ2-3
abundance: many

CDR3nt: TGTGCCAGCAGCTGGGACAGGAGCTACAATGAGCAGTTCTTC
CDR3aa: CASSWDRSYNEQFF
v_gene: TRBV5-5
d_gene: TRBD1
j_gene: TRBJ2-1
abundance: many

CDR3nt: TGTGCCAGCAGGAGACGCCGCACAGATACGCAGTATTTT
CDR3aa: CASRRRRTDTQYF
v_gene: TRBV12-3/TRBV12-4
d_gene: NA
j_gene: TRBJ2-3
abundance: many

CDR3nt: TGTGCCAGTACACCCCAAGAGACCCAGTACTTC
CDR3aa: CASTPQETQYF
v_gene: TRBV2
d_gene: NA
j_gene: TRBJ2-5
abundance: many

CDR3nt: TGCAGCGTTGTATCTGCTAACTATGGCTACACCTTC
CDR3aa: CSVVSANYGYTF
v_gene: TRBV29-1
d_gene: NA
j_gene: TRBJ1-2
abundance: many

CDR3nt: TGTGCCAGCAGCCCAACTTTAGCGGGAGTCTCCAATGAGCAGTTCTTC
CDR3aa: CASSPTLAGVSNEQFF
v_gene: TRBV7-9
d_gene: TRBD2
j_gene: TRBJ2-1
abundance: few

CDR3nt: TGTGCCAGCAGTTTGGACGGCAGGGGGCCCTACGAGCAGTACTTC
CDR3aa: CASSLDGRGPYEQYF
v_gene: TRBV6-6
d_gene: TRBD1
j_gene: TRBJ2-7
abundance: many

CDR3nt: TGTGCCAGCAGTCGAGACACCATGAACACTGAAGCTTTCTTT
CDR3aa: CASSRDTMNTEAFF
v_gene: TRBV2
d_gene: NA
j_gene: TRBJ1-1
abundance: many

CDR3nt: TGTGCCAGCAGTTTAGAGGCTAGCGGGACGCCTGAGCAGTTCTTC
CDR3aa: CASSLEASGTPEQFF
v_gene: TRBV12-3/TRBV12-4
d_gene: TRBD2
j_gene: TRBJ2-1
abundance: medium-sized

CDR3nt: TGTGCCAGCAGCCTATCGACAGGGATGAACACTGAAGCTTTCTTT
CDR3aa: CASSLSTGMNTEAFF
v_gene: TRBV7-2
d_gene: TRBD1
j_gene: TRBJ1-1
abundance: many

CDR3nt: TGTGCCACCAGTGCCGGGGTTCGCAATCAGCCCCAGCATTTT
CDR3aa: CATSAGVRNQPQHF
v_gene: TRBV24-1
d_gene: NA
j_gene: TRBJ1-5
abundance: medium-sized

CDR3nt: TGTGCCAGCACCCGAATGGGGTCAGCGGTTGAGCAGTTCTTC
CDR3aa: CASTRMGSAVEQFF
v_gene: TRBV2
d_gene: NA
j_gene: TRBJ2-1
abundance: many

CDR3nt: TGTGCCAGCAGCTTATGGGGGCCCAGGAGCTCCTATAATTCACCCCTCCACTTT
CDR3aa: CASSLWGPRSSYNSPLHF
v_gene: TRBV7-2
d_gene: NA
j_gene: TRBJ1-6
abundance: NA

CDR3nt: TGTGCTAGTACCGGTTGGGGAGGCATTCAGTACTTC
CDR3aa: CASTGWGGIQYF
v_gene: TRBV12-5
d_gene: NA
j_gene: TRBJ2-4
abundance: many

CDR3nt: TGTGCCAGCAGTGAACAGAGATCGAGCAATCAGCCCCAGCATTTT
CDR3aa: CASSEQRSSNQPQHF
v_gene: TRBV6-1
d_gene: NA
j_gene: TRBJ1-5
abundance: many

CDR3nt: TGTGCCAGCAGTACAGCAAACACTGAAGCTTTCTTT
CDR3aa: CASSTANTEAFF
v_gene: TRBV28
d_gene: NA
j_gene: TRBJ1-1
abundance: many

CDR3nt: TGCAGTGCCTCCCCCGCGGCAACCAATGAGCAGTTCTTC
CDR3aa: CSASPAATNEQFF
v_gene: TRBV20-1
d_gene: NA
j_gene: TRBJ2-1
abundance: many

CDR3nt: TGTGCCAGCAGTGGACCCGGGACAGTCACAGATACGCAGTATTTT
CDR3aa: CASSGPGTVTDTQYF
v_gene: TRBV6-1
d_gene: TRBD1
j_gene: TRBJ2-3
abundance: many

CDR3nt: TGTGCCAGCAGCTTAAGGACAACCGGGGAGCTGTTTTTT
CDR3aa: CASSLRTTGELFF
v_gene: TRBV7-6
d_gene: NA
j_gene: TRBJ2-2
abundance: many

CDR3nt: TGTGCCAGCAGCTTAGAGGGTCGGAAACTGTTTTTT
CDR3aa: CASSLEGRKLFF
v_gene: TRBV7-2
d_gene: NA
j_gene: TRBJ1-4
abundance: many

CDR3nt: TGCGCCAGCAGCTTTACCGGGACTAGCGGGGCCGGCCAAGAGACCCAGTACTTC
CDR3aa: CASSFTGTSGAGQETQYF
v_gene: TRBV5-1
d_gene: TRBD2
j_gene: TRBJ2-5
abundance: NA

CDR3nt: TGCAGTGCCTCCCAGGAGACCCAGTACTTC
CDR3aa: CSASQETQYF
v_gene: TRBV20-1
d_gene: NA
j_gene: TRBJ2-5
abundance: many

CDR3nt: TGTGCCAGCAGTAACACTGGAACAACTAATGAAAAACTGTTTTTT
CDR3aa: CASSNTGTTNEKLFF
v_gene: TRBV25-1
d_gene: NA
j_gene: TRBJ1-4
abundance: NA

CDR3nt: TGTGCCAGCAAAGGAAGGGACAGGGACTCGAATGAGCAGTTCTTC
CDR3aa: CASKGRDRDSNEQFF
v_gene: TRBV6-6
d_gene: TRBD1
j_gene: TRBJ2-1
abundance: NA

CDR3nt: TGCGCCAGCACAGAACGGGGGTACAACGAGCAGTACTTC
CDR3aa: CASTERGYNEQYF
v_gene: TRBV10-2
d_gene: NA
j_gene: TRBJ2-7
abundance: many

CDR3nt: TGTGCCACCAGTGATTCGACAGGGGGCGCCTATGGCTACACCTTC
CDR3aa: CATSDSTGGAYGYTF
v_gene: TRBV24-1
d_gene: TRBD1
j_gene: TRBJ1-2
abundance: many

CDR3nt: TGTGCCAGCAGTCTAACAGATACGCAGTATTTT
CDR3aa: CASSLTDTQYF
v_gene: TRBV12-3/TRBV12-4
d_gene: NA
j_gene: TRBJ2-3
abundance: many

CDR3nt: TGTGCCACCGGCACAGGGAGCACAGATACGCAGTATTTT
CDR3aa: CATGTGSTDTQYF
v_gene: TRBV24-1
d_gene: NA
j_gene: TRBJ2-3
abundance: few

CDR3nt: TGTGCCAGCAGCTTAGTGTCCTCTTATGAGCAGTTCTTC
CDR3aa: CASSLVSSYEQFF
v_gene: TRBV7-2
d_gene: NA
j_gene: TRBJ2-1
abundance: few